These T cell receptor beta chains were read from a single sample in a study of beta chain features in type 1 diabetes. TCRdb keeps only in-frame clones here, not all; method: immunoSEQ multiplex PCR. In the table there are about 180,000 clones, about 12% of which are singletons. Source material: central memory CD4+ T cells from blood. The source of these receptors is a woman between 18 and 29 years old in good health. Each CDR3 is given with its conserved first and last residue. D genes are given only for firm matches. Expanded clones are given a class, and other clones once, few, many or no size at all.

DNA,CDR3,size,D,J,V,length
TGTGCCAGCAGCCAAGGTAAACAGCAGCGCACAGATACGCAGTATTTT,CASSQGKQQRTDTQYF,few,NA,TRBJ2-3,TRBV14,16
TGTGCCAGCAGCTTGGAACCCCCTGACAGGGAACAGTTCTTC,CASSLEPPDREQFF,NA,TRBD1,TRBJ2-1,TRBV7-2,14
TGTGCCAGCACCACGTCGGGACTAGCTTTATACGAGCAGTACTTC,CASTTSGLALYEQYF,NA,TRBD2,TRBJ2-7,TRBV7-9,15
TGTGCCAGCAGGAGACAGGGGGCACCTGGGGCCAACGTCCTGACTTTC,CASRRQGAPGANVLTF,few,TRBD1,TRBJ2-6,TRBV27,16
TGTGCCAGCAGCCATTGGACTAGCGGGATAGGAAAAGATACGCAGTATTTT,CASSHWTSGIGKDTQYF,few,TRBD2,TRBJ2-3,TRBV11-2,17
TGTGCCAGCAGTTCTGGACAGGGGGGGAGGGCTTTCTTT,CASSSGQGGRAFF,NA,TRBD1,TRBJ1-1,TRBV27,13
TGTGCCAGCAGCCAAGTCAATTTTCAGAAGACAGGGAGGGAGACCCAGTACTTC,CASSQVNFQKTGRETQYF,few,NA,TRBJ2-5,TRBV4-2,18
TGTGCCAGCAGCGTAGCTGGAAAAAGCGGGGGCAGTCGAGATACGCAGTATTTT,CASSVAGKSGGSRDTQYF,few,TRBD2,TRBJ2-3,TRBV9,18
TGTGCCAGCAGCTTAGTAGCCCTCCAAGAGACCCAGTACTTC,CASSLVALQETQYF,few,NA,TRBJ2-5,TRBV13,14
TGTGCCAGCAACCCGACAGGGGGCCCCTTTTACTACAATGAGCAGTTCTTC,CASNPTGGPFYYNEQFF,NA,TRBD1,TRBJ2-1,TRBV14,17
TGTGCCAGCAGTTACGGGCTAGCGGGAGGCACTGAGCAGTTCTTC,CASSYGLAGGTEQFF,NA,TRBD2,TRBJ2-1,TRBV6-5,15
TGTGCCGCTTCTAGATTAGCGGGAGGGCCAAATGAGCAGTTCTTC,CAASRLAGGPNEQFF,few,TRBD2,TRBJ2-1,TRBV6-5,15
TGTGCCAGCAGCCCACAACGGGTCGGAGGAGAGACCCAGTACTTC,CASSPQRVGGETQYF,NA,NA,TRBJ2-5,TRBV9,15
TGTGCCAGCGGGGACGGACAGGGAATCTACGAGCAGTACTTC,CASGDGQGIYEQYF,few,TRBD1,TRBJ2-7,TRBV28,14
TGTGCCAGCAGCGTAGAAGCGGGAGTACGGGAGACCCAGTACTTC,CASSVEAGVRETQYF,NA,TRBD2,TRBJ2-5,TRBV9,15
TGTGCCAGCAGCATTAGAGAGGGGGGGCTTGAAGCTTTCTTT,CASSIREGGLEAFF,NA,NA,TRBJ1-1,TRBV7-9,14
TGTGCCAGCAGTTGGACATCCTACGAGCAGTACTTC,CASSWTSYEQYF,few,NA,TRBJ2-7,TRBV28,12
TGTGCCAGCCAGGGGACTAGCGGGAGAGGATCCTACGAGCAGTACTTC,CASQGTSGRGSYEQYF,NA,TRBD2,TRBJ2-7,TRBV10-3,16
TGTGCCAGCAAGGGACAGGGGGCCACCGGGGAGCTGTTTTTT,CASKGQGATGELFF,NA,TRBD1,TRBJ2-2,TRBV19,14
TGTGCCTGGAGTCCCGAGACAGGAGACTTCTATGGCTACACCTTC,CAWSPETGDFYGYTF,NA,NA,TRBJ1-2,TRBV30,15
TGTGCCAGCAGCTCCTTCGGGACTAGTATGAAGACCCAGTACTTC,CASSSFGTSMKTQYF,NA,TRBD2,TRBJ2-5,TRBV7-2,15
TGTGCCACCAAGGGACAGGTGGATGGCTACACCTTC,CATKGQVDGYTF,many,TRBD1,TRBJ1-2,TRBV15,12
TGTGCCTGGACCCGGGGGGGACAGGGGCGCTCTGGGGCCAACGTCCTGACTTTC,CAWTRGGQGRSGANVLTF,NA,TRBD1,TRBJ2-6,TRBV30,18
TGTGCCAGCAGCCTTCGGACACCCGGGGGGGATACGCAGTATTTT,CASSLRTPGGDTQYF,few,TRBD2,TRBJ2-3,TRBV7-3,15
TGTGCCTGTAGTACTACCAGAGGTTTTGAAGAGACCCAGTACTTC,CACSTTRGFEETQYF,NA,NA,TRBJ2-5,TRBV30,15